What follows are 23 T cell receptor beta chains derived from one specimen sequenced in a study of control samples from healthy donors and cancer patients. The repertoire was sequenced with immunoSEQ multiplex PCR; TCRdb's copy has only in-frame clones and lacks some. This table has 150,000 to 200,000 clones, 90% appearing once. Sequenced sample: blood. The source of these receptors is a woman aged 45-65 years in good health.

The chain uses TRBV10-1 and TRBJ2-7; D perhaps matches TRBD2 (5 bases). The CDR3 is 15 amino acids. V shed 3 bases and J shed 0 bases, with 12 bases lying between them. Germline V gives CDR1 WNHNN, CDR2 SYGVQD (reference sequence). CDR3 bases: TGCGCCAGCAGTGAAACCGGGGAAACCTCCTACGAGCAGTACTTC. Its protein is CASSETGETSYEQYF.

The V call is TRBV5-6, the J call TRBJ1-4, with D possibly TRBD1 on 5 matching bases. CDR3 size: 13 residues. The ends were cut back, 4 bases at V and 13 bases at J, with 17 bases in the middle. Germline CDR1 is SGHDT and CDR2 is YYEEEE. CDR3 in DNA: TGTGCCAGCAGCAGAGGAGGGGATAAGGGACTGTTTTTT. Translation gives CASSRGGDKGLFF.

A word on this clone: The sample contains more than one DNA sequence encoding this CDR3. The chain couples TRBV7-3 to TRBJ2-2, with D unresolved. Germline V gives CDR1 SGHTA, CDR2 FQGTGA. The V gene lost 5 bases and the J gene lost 4 bases, with 5 bases spanning the gap. This CDR3 comprises 12 residues. Here the CDR3 DNA reads TGTGCCAGCAGCCTCACCACCGGGGAGCTGTTTTTT. Its translation is CASSLTTGELFF.

In this sample, this clone turned up once. CDR3 nucleotide sequence: TGTGCCACAGACAGGTCCATGAACACTGAAGCTTTCTTT. It translates to CATDRSMNTEAFF. The rearrangement uses TRBV28 and TRBJ1-1; D might be TRBD1 (6 bases). The CDR3 is 13 amino acids. CDR1 is MDHEN, CDR2 SYDVKM, per germline. The ends were cut back, 10 bases at V and 0 bases at J, with 12 bases in the middle.

The chain employs TRBV28 and TRBJ2-1, with 14 bases fitting TRBD2. The CDR3 is 19 amino acids. The ends lost 5 bases at V and 1 base at J; junction bases unmatched: 10. Germline V lookup: CDR1 MDHEN, CDR2 SYDVKM. This CDR3 is CASSTRLAGGDWSYNEQFF. CDR3 bases: TGTGCCAGCAGTACCCGACTAGCGGGAGGGGATTGGTCCTACAATGAGCAGTTCTTC.

CDR3 nucleotides: TGTGCCAGCAGCATGGCTGCTAAGTGCCAAAGTCGGGCCAACGTCCTGACTTTC. It encodes CASSMAAKCQSRANVLTF. The V call is TRBV7-7, the J call TRBJ2-6, with D hard to call. The CDR3 covers 18 residues. Trimming pared 5 bases from V and 5 bases from J, leaving 22 bases between. Germline loops: CDR1 SSHAT, CDR2 FNYEAQ (reference sequence).

The chain links TRBV5-8 to TRBJ2-5, with D tentatively TRBD2 (6 bases). Trimming shortened V by 1 base and J by 0 bases, and 7 bases separated the two germline ends. Germline CDR1 and CDR2: SGHTS and YDEGEE. CDR3 length: 14 amino acids. CDR3 in amino acids: CASSLRDYQETQYF. The CDR3 nucleotides read TGTGCCAGCAGCTTGAGGGACTACCAAGAGACCCAGTACTTC.

The chain has TRBV5-1 and TRBJ1-1; unclear D gene. From germline, CDR1 is SGHRS and CDR2 YFSETQ. V shed 4 bases and J shed 3 bases, with 7 bases lying between them. This CDR3 spans 12 amino acids. The DNA of the CDR3 is TGCGCCAGCAGCCCCGGTTACACTGAAGCTTTCTTT. It specifies CASSPGYTEAFF.

This chain connects TRBV7-3 to TRBJ2-2; 10 bases match TRBD2. CDR1 is SGHTA, CDR2 FQGTGA, per germline. The CDR3 spans 16 residues. The junction had 5 bases not matched to a gene; V was cut back by 6 bases and J by 1 base. The CDR3 loop is CASRRPSGGNTGELFF. In DNA, the CDR3 is TGTGCCAGCAGGCGACCTAGCGGGGGGAACACCGGGGAGCTGTTTTTT.

The chain uses TRBV20-1 and TRBJ1-2; D gene uncertain. Trimming pared 3 bases from V and 5 bases from J, leaving 7 bases between. CDR1 DFQATT and CDR2 SNEGSKA come from the germline V gene (reference sequence). This CDR3 has 11 amino acids. CDR3: CSASEQYGYTF. The CDR3 DNA follows: TGCAGTGCTAGTGAACAGTATGGCTACACCTTC.

The CDR3 region is CASSTYLEGAVAEKLFF. CDR3 in DNA: TGTGCCAGTAGTACTTACCTCGAGGGGGCGGTAGCTGAAAAACTGTTTTTT. The V gene is TRBV19, the J gene TRBJ1-4, with 7 bases that match TRBD1. The germline V gene encodes CDR1 LNHDA and CDR2 SQIVND (reference sequence). The CDR3 consists of 17 residues. J lost 7 bases, V lost 4 bases, and 15 bases had no gene match.

The chain has TRBV18 and TRBJ2-3; 7 positions match TRBD1. The CDR3 totals 19 residues. V gave up 3 bases and J gave up 4 bases; unmatched junction bases: 19. Per the germline V gene, CDR1 is KGHSH and CDR2 is LQKENI. The CDR3 reads CASSPLISTGVGVADTQYF. CDR3 coding DNA: TGTGCCAGCTCACCGCTCATTTCCACAGGGGTCGGGGTTGCAGATACGCAGTATTTT.

This clone was picked up a small number of times. The chain employs TRBV5-1 and TRBJ1-1; D possibly corresponds to TRBD1 (5 bases). Trimming cost V 0 bases and J 6 bases, with 9 bases left between them. Per the germline V gene, CDR1 is SGHRS and CDR2 is YFSETQ. The CDR3 sequence is 13 residues long. The DNA of the CDR3 is TGCGCCAGCAGCTTGGCAGGGAGCGCTGAAGCTTTCTTT. Encoded protein: CASSLAGSAEAFF.

V gene TRBV9 combines with J gene TRBJ2-7, with a weak D call TRBD2 (6 bases). The CDR3 is 14 amino acids. V was shortened by 4 bases and J by 6 bases, with 17 bases between the two germline ends. Germline lookup yields CDR1 SGDLS and CDR2 YYNGEE. In DNA form, the CDR3 reads TGTGCCAGCAGCCTAACCGGGAAGGGAGGCGAGCAGTACTTC. It specifies CASSLTGKGGEQYF.

This sequence joins TRBV7-2 and TRBJ2-3, with 14 bases aligning to TRBD2. Losses at the gene ends were 11 bases for V and 10 bases for J; bases not matched to a gene: 17. CDR3 length: 16 residues. The germline V gene has CDR1 SGHTA and CDR2 FQGNSA. The CDR3 region is CASGQSGTSGSLAQYF. In nucleotides, the CDR3 is TGTGCCTCCGGACAGTCAGGGACTAGCGGGAGCCTGGCGCAGTATTTT.

This clone was picked up one time. V gene TRBV20-1 combines with J gene TRBJ1-3, with unresolved D. Germline V gene lookup returns CDR1 DFQATT and CDR2 SNEGSKA (reference sequence). This CDR3 has 13 amino acids. Trimming stripped 3 bases from V and 2 bases from J, with 8 bases between. CDR3: CSASKGTGNTIYF. The CDR3 DNA reads as TGCAGTGCTAGTAAGGGAACTGGAAACACCATATATTTT.

V gene TRBV19 combines with J gene TRBJ2-4, with 7 bases identical to TRBD1. CDR1 and CDR2 from the germline V gene are LNHDA and SQIVND (reference sequence). With 4 bases clipped from V and 0 bases from J, the junction kept 12 bases outside the gene matches. This CDR3 contains 18 residues. Here the CDR3 DNA reads TGTGCCAGTAGTACCAGCCCCGACAGGGACGTAGCCAAAAACATTCAGTACTTC. This translates into CASSTSPDRDVAKNIQYF.

The rearrangement links TRBV27 to TRBJ1-6; tentative D call: TRBD1 (5 bases). Trimming left V 3 bases short and J 8 bases short, with 14 bases between. Per the germline V gene, CDR1 is MNHEY and CDR2 is SMNVEV (reference sequence). The CDR3 runs 15 residues. CDR3: CASSFSQVGDSPLHF. The DNA of the CDR3 is TGTGCCAGCAGTTTTTCACAGGTCGGGGATTCACCCCTCCACTTT.

CDR3 nucleotide sequence: TGTGCCAGCACCAATAGCTACGAGCAGTACTTC. As protein: CASTNSYEQYF. The genes are TRBV7-2 and TRBJ2-7, with no clear D. Trimming left V 7 bases short and J 3 bases short, with 7 bases between. CDR1 and CDR2 from the germline V gene are SGHTA and FQGNSA. This CDR3 spans 11 amino acids.

The chain joins TRBV7-2 to TRBJ1-2; no clear D. The V gene's germline CDR1 is SGHTA and CDR2 FQGNSA. This CDR3 is 12 amino acids long. The V end was cut by 2 bases, the J end by 8 bases, with 9 bases between. The CDR3 loop reads CASSLMFYGYTF. Here the CDR3 DNA reads TGTGCCAGCAGCTTAATGTTCTACGGCTACACCTTC. The full variable domain, its missing parts supplied by reference TRBV7-2 and TRBJ1-2, is GAGVSQSPSNKVTEKGKDVELRCDPISGHTALYWYRQSLGQGLEFLIYFQGNSAPDKSGLPSDRFSAERTGGSVSTLTIQRTQQEDSAVYLCASSLMFYGYTFGSGTRLTVV.

The table lists this clone with a count of one. DNA of the CDR3: TGTGCCAGCAGCTTAGAAGGGACAGGCACAGATACGCAGTATTTT. Its translation is CASSLEGTGTDTQYF. The rearrangement links TRBV11-1 to TRBJ2-3; 7 bases are shared with TRBD1. This CDR3 spans 15 amino acids. The V gene end was trimmed by 1 base and the J gene end by 1 base; junction bases not matched to a gene: 2. Looked up from germline, CDR1 is SGHAT and CDR2 is FQDESV (reference sequence).

This chain joins TRBV18 and TRBJ2-7, with unresolved D. Germline lookup yields CDR1 KGHSH and CDR2 LQKENI. The CDR3 covers 14 residues. Trimming left V 0 bases short and J 1 base short, with 7 bases between. The CDR3 sequence: CASSPPSLSYEQYF. CDR3 coding DNA: TGTGCCAGCTCACCACCGTCTCTTTCCTACGAGCAGTACTTC.

This chain uses TRBV6-6 with TRBJ1-5, with D possibly being TRBD1 (5 bases). Germline assignment: CDR1 MNHNY and CDR2 SVGAGI (reference sequence). CDR3 length: 14 amino acids. The V end lost 2 bases, the J end lost 2 bases, and 7 bases lay between the germline ends. Here the CDR3 reads CASSYRGGNQPQHF. CDR3 sequence (DNA): TGTGCCAGCAGTTACCGGGGGGGCAATCAGCCCCAGCATTTT.